The present TCR beta chain was sequenced within a study of T cells in Graves' hyperthyroidism and ophthalmopathy. Regarding the study as a whole: Blood shared most expanded thyroid clonotypes above 0.001. Model-based prediction identified ophthalmopathy a median roughly six months prior to its onset.

Graves' hyperthyroidism without ophthalmopathy progression within 18 months was termed stable. Trimming at V came to 4 bases and at J to 8 bases, leaving 11 bases not matched to a gene. The CDR3 is 15 amino acids. CDR1 and CDR2 from the germline V gene are SGHTA and FQGNSA. The CDR3 regions of TCR beta were amplified from RNA transcripts. Carried out on the TCR CDR3, a first-round RT-PCR used the HTBI primer set. Using its own MiXCR run on the multiplex PCR reads, TCRdb lists one record per CDR3 protein. This sample has around 690,000 distinct CDR3 sequences, with around a sixth found just once. This clonotype was detected ten times or more. What it binds is not known.

The sequence was collected from a man aged 50-60 years with Graves' hyperthyroidism. Sample: blood. The V gene is TRBV7-2, the J gene TRBJ2-1; 7 bases fit TRBD2. CDR3 residues: CASSSSRGVGYEQFF. CDR3 nucleotide sequence: TGTGCCAGCAGCTCCAGCCGGGGGGTTGGGTATGAGCAGTTCTTC.